These T cell receptor beta chains were read from a single sample in a study of cytomegalovirus exposure and HLA in healthy donors. Generated by immunoSEQ multiplex PCR, the TCRdb table keeps only in-frame clones and is missing some. The sample lists roughly 150,000 clones; about 68% were seen once. Source material: PBMCs. The receptor set was obtained from a female donor in good health and CMV-seronegative. Both conserved end residues are part of each CDR3. A D gene is named only where the DNA matches it firmly. Size values are once, few and many counts, or a class for expanded clones, and some rows have none.

v_call	clone_size	j_call	cdr3_length	d_call	cdr3_nt	cdr3_aa
TRBV5-6	NA	TRBJ1-2	15	TRBD1	TGTGCCAGCAGCGCCGGGACAGGGTCTGGGGGTGGCTACACCTTC	CASSAGTGSGGGYTF
TRBV27	NA	TRBJ1-1	15	NA	TGTGCCAGCAGGGTGAGACAGGCTTCGAACACTGAAGCTTTCTTT	CASRVRQASNTEAFF
TRBV6-1	NA	TRBJ2-2	15	TRBD2	TGTGCCAGCAGAGGCGGGGGGGCTCGGACCGGGGAGCTGTTTTTT	CASRGGGARTGELFF
TRBV19	NA	TRBJ1-2	14	TRBD1	TGTGCCAGTAGATCCAGGGGGCAGCTGCATGGCTACACCTTC	CASRSRGQLHGYTF
TRBV4-2	NA	TRBJ2-3	14	NA	TGTGCCAGCAGCCCCCCCCAGGGGAAAGATACGCAGTATTTT	CASSPPQGKDTQYF
TRBV6-1	NA	TRBJ2-7	14	NA	TGTGCCAGCAGCCCTGGACTCGCCTCCTACGAGCAGTACTTC	CASSPGLASYEQYF
TRBV19	NA	TRBJ1-1	13	NA	TGTGCCAGTAGCGTTGGAGGGGCGACTGAAGCTTTCTTT	CASSVGGATEAFF
TRBV27	NA	TRBJ2-7	14	TRBD1	TGTGCCAGCAGAGACAGGGGGCGAACCTACGAGCAGTACTTC	CASRDRGRTYEQYF
TRBV6-1	NA	TRBJ1-5	15	NA	TGTGCCAGCAGTTGGGCCAGTTTGGGCAATCAGCCCCAGCATTTT	CASSWASLGNQPQHF
TRBV6-1	NA	TRBJ2-3	14	NA	TGTGCCAGCAGTGCGGGGACTCGGAAAGATACGCAGTATTTT	CASSAGTRKDTQYF
TRBV30	NA	TRBJ1-5	14	NA	TGTGCCTGGAATTCGGGGACAAGAAATCAGCCCCAGCATTTT	CAWNSGTRNQPQHF
TRBV5-1	NA	TRBJ2-7	14	NA	TGCGCCAGCAGCTTGGACCCCCTTACCGAGGAGCAGTACTTC	CASSLDPLTEEQYF
TRBV4-2	few	TRBJ2-7	14	NA	TGTGCCAGCAGCCAGCCTAGCGACAACTACGAGCAGTACTTC	CASSQPSDNYEQYF
TRBV5-1	NA	TRBJ1-2	14	NA	TGCGCCAGCAGGAGGGACTCCGCTCAGGGTGGCTACACCTTC	CASRRDSAQGGYTF
TRBV28	NA	TRBJ1-5	18	TRBD1	TGTGCCAGCAGTTTATTTTTGGTCTCGACAGGGAGCTATCAGCCCCAGCATTTT	CASSLFLVSTGSYQPQHF
TRBV19	NA	TRBJ2-1	16	NA	TGTGCCAGTACCAAGCTCGCCAGCGGACCCTACAATGAGCAGTTCTTC	CASTKLASGPYNEQFF
TRBV7-2	NA	TRBJ1-5	19	TRBD1	TGTGCCAGCAGCTTAAGGGGGCAGGGTGGCCTTCCGATGGATCAGCCCCAGCATTTT	CASSLRGQGGLPMDQPQHF
TRBV27	NA	TRBJ1-1	15	TRBD1	TGTGCCAGCAGTTCCCTCACAGGGGGGCGGACTGAAGCTTTCTTT	CASSSLTGGRTEAFF
TRBV25-1	few	TRBJ2-1	16	TRBD2	TGTGCCAGCAGTGAACCGGGCGGGAGGGCGAACAATGAGCAGTTCTTC	CASSEPGGRANNEQFF
TRBV7-3	NA	TRBJ2-2	13	NA	TGTGCCAGCGGGAGGCTAAACACCGGGGAGCTGTTTTTT	CASGRLNTGELFF
TRBV7-2	NA	TRBJ2-2	15	NA	TGTGCCAGCAGCTTAGGAGAGCGGTACACCGGGGAGCTGTTTTTT	CASSLGERYTGELFF
TRBV6-6	NA	TRBJ1-1	15	TRBD1	TGTGCCAGCAGTTGGGGACAGGGGTGGAACACTGAAGCTTTCTTT	CASSWGQGWNTEAFF
TRBV27	NA	TRBJ1-5	13	NA	TGTGCCAGCAGTTCCGTGACGGGGAGGCCCCAGCATTTT	CASSSVTGRPQHF
TRBV9	NA	TRBJ1-2	13	NA	TGTGCCAGCAGCCCGTCCGGAGTATATGGCTACACCTTC	CASSPSGVYGYTF
TRBV12-5	NA	TRBJ1-1	13	NA	TGTGCTAGTGGTTTAGCGGTGAACACTGAAGCTTTCTTT	CASGLAVNTEAFF
TRBV7-9	NA	TRBJ2-5	13	TRBD1	TGTGCCAGCCCTCGGACAGGGGACGAGACCCAGTACTTC	CASPRTGDETQYF
TRBV12-5	NA	TRBJ2-2	18	TRBD2	TGTGCTAGTGGTTTGGAAAGGTTTAGCGGGACCAGCACCGGGGAGCTGTTTTTT	CASGLERFSGTSTGELFF
TRBV14	once	TRBJ2-3	18	TRBD2	TGTGCCAGCAGCCAAGATTTGCTAGCGGGGGGGATTGGAGATACGCAGTATTTT	CASSQDLLAGGIGDTQYF
TRBV30	once	TRBJ2-2	18	TRBD1	TGTGCCTGGACCCTGTACGGGACAGGGGCCACAGGGACCGGGGAGCTGTTTTTT	CAWTLYGTGATGTGELFF
TRBV11-2	NA	TRBJ1-2	16	TRBD1	TGTGCCAGCAGCTTAGATATTCAGGGGGGCATCTATGGCTACACCTTC	CASSLDIQGGIYGYTF
TRBV19	NA	TRBJ2-5	16	TRBD2	TGTGCCAGTGCCGGAATTGTAGCGGGAGAAGGAGAGACCCAGTACTTC	CASAGIVAGEGETQYF
TRBV19	NA	TRBJ2-3	16	NA	TGTGCCAGTAGCGATACCCCGGGACTGAGCACAGATACGCAGTATTTT	CASSDTPGLSTDTQYF
TRBV5-6	NA	TRBJ1-2	16	TRBD1	TGTGCCAGCAGATCTTTTAACAGGGGCCCGAACTATGGCTACACCTTC	CASRSFNRGPNYGYTF
TRBV2	once	TRBJ2-4	15	TRBD2	TGTGCCAGCAGCTACGGGACCGCCACGGGAGGCATTCAGTACTTC	CASSYGTATGGIQYF
TRBV27	NA	TRBJ2-7	14	NA	TGTGCCAGCAGCGCCGGTGGGCCCCTCTACGAGCAGTACTTC	CASSAGGPLYEQYF
TRBV10-3	NA	TRBJ2-1	16	TRBD2	TGTGCCATCAGTGAGTCGGGACTAGCGGGGAGGAATGAGCAGTTCTTC	CAISESGLAGRNEQFF
TRBV7-9	few	TRBJ1-5	15	NA	TGTGCCAGCAGCCCAGGGGCGGTTGGAAATCAGCCCCAGCATTTT	CASSPGAVGNQPQHF
TRBV7-2	NA	TRBJ2-3	17	NA	TGTGCCAGCAGCCAGGTCGGTAGCAGGGCTAGCACAGATACGCAGTATTTT	CASSQVGSRASTDTQYF
TRBV5-1	NA	TRBJ1-1	12	NA	TGCGCCAGCAGCTCGGGGGAGATTGAAGCTTTCTTT	CASSSGEIEAFF
TRBV2	once	TRBJ1-6	15	NA	TGTGCCAGCAGTGACAACAGGGTCGGGAATTCACCCCTCCACTTT	CASSDNRVGNSPLHF
TRBV11-2	NA	TRBJ2-5	14	NA	TGTGCCAGCAGCCGGCGGCTAGCTGGCGAGACCCAGTACTTC	CASSRRLAGETQYF
TRBV19	NA	TRBJ1-4	13	NA	TGTGCCCGGAGTAACGAGGTAGCTGAAAAACTGTTTTTT	CARSNEVAEKLFF
TRBV6-5	once	TRBJ2-1	13	TRBD2	TGTGCCAGCAGTTATGGACTAGGTAATGAGCAGTTCTTC	CASSYGLGNEQFF
TRBV6-9	NA	TRBJ1-5	11	NA	TGTGCCAGCACAAGTACAAAGCCCCAGCATTTT	CASTSTKPQHF
TRBV25-1	NA	TRBJ1-6	13	TRBD1	TGTGCCAGCAGGGACAGGGGCGGTTCACCCCTCCACTTT	CASRDRGGSPLHF